These 19 T cell receptor beta chains were sequenced from one sample in a study of immune cell composition in non-small cell lung cancer. Profiled with immunoSEQ multiplex PCR; TCRdb holds only in-frame clones, not every one. The sample has 10,000 or so clones; under 80% are singletons. Sequencing was done on a sample of lung tumor tissue. Source of these receptors: a human donor with non-small cell lung cancer.

The chain links TRBV6-5 to TRBJ1-2; 7 nucleotides agree with TRBD1. The CDR3 length is 11 residues. Losses at the gene ends were 6 bases for V and 13 bases for J; bases not matched to a gene: 8. Germline V lookup: CDR1 MNHEY, CDR2 SVGAGI. CDR3 loop: CASSAKGAFTF. CDR3 DNA: TGTGCCAGCAGCGCCAAGGGGGCATTCACCTTC.

A few counts support this clone. The V and J genes are TRBV2 and TRBJ1-5, with D unresolved. The germline gives CDR1 SNHLY, CDR2 FYNNEI. CDR3 size: 14 residues. The V end lost 6 bases, the J end lost 0 bases, and 9 bases lay between the germline ends. The CDR3 DNA sequence: TGTGCCAGCAGAGAGCCGTATAGCAATCAGCCCCAGCATTTT. Translated: CASREPYSNQPQHF.

The chain is built from TRBV7-6 and TRBJ2-3; TRBD2 matches 10 bases. The CDR3 loop spans 16 amino acids. The germline V gene has CDR1 SGHVS and CDR2 FNYEAQ. With V trimmed by 1 base and J by 5 bases, 6 bases remained unmatched. The CDR3 loop reads CASSLGAGGLGDTQYF. CDR3 sequence (DNA): TGTGCCAGCAGCTTAGGAGCGGGGGGGTTAGGAGATACGCAGTATTTT. Looking up the rest from reference TRBV7-6 and TRBJ2-3 gives the full variable domain: GAGVSQSPRYKVTKRGQDVALRCDPISGHVSLYWYRQALGQGPEFLTYFNYEAQQDKSGLPNDRFSAERPEGSISTLTIQRTEQRDSAMYRCASSLGAGGLGDTQYFGPGTRLTVL.

The chain joins TRBV11-2 to TRBJ1-6; D is unresolved. CDR1 and CDR2 (germline): SGHAT, FQNNGV. This CDR3 is 17 amino acids long. The V end lost 3 bases, the J end lost 7 bases, and 19 bases lay between the germline ends. The CDR3 coding sequence is TGTGCCAGCAGCTTCTCTCCCCCAGGCCTAGGGAATTCACCCCTCCACTTT. Its translation: CASSFSPPGLGNSPLHF.

The chain uses TRBV5-6 and TRBJ2-5; D might be TRBD1 (6 bases). The CDR3 extends over 16 amino acids. Germline V gives CDR1 SGHDT, CDR2 YYEEEE. V was pared by 1 base and J by 0 bases, with 13 bases between. The CDR3 sequence: CASSLHLQGYQETQYF. CDR3 nucleotide sequence: TGTGCCAGCAGCTTGCATCTACAGGGTTACCAAGAGACCCAGTACTTC.

The V call is TRBV4-2, the J call TRBJ2-2; 8 bases map to TRBD2. Germline-derived CDR1 and CDR2 are LGHNA and YNFKEQ. CDR3 length: 18 amino acids. V shed 0 bases, J shed 4 bases, and the junction held 10 bases outside the gene matches. The CDR3 sequence: CASSQDPISGAFTGELFF. DNA of the CDR3: TGTGCCAGCAGCCAAGATCCCATTAGCGGGGCGTTCACCGGGGAGCTGTTTTTT.

This chain links TRBV7-2 with TRBJ2-4; D not resolved. V lost 4 bases, J lost 1 base, and 14 bases lay in between. The length of the CDR3 is 16 residues. CDR1 and CDR2 from the germline V gene are SGHTA and FQGNSA. The CDR3 region is CASSSSLVIAKNIQYF. CDR3 in DNA: TGTGCCAGCAGCTCATCCCTTGTTATTGCCAAAAACATTCAGTACTTC.

The chain joins TRBV6-5 to TRBJ1-3; 9 bases match TRBD1. The germline V gene has CDR1 MNHEY and CDR2 SVGAGI. V dropped 6 bases and J dropped 4; count of bases not matched to a gene: 7. The CDR3 is 15 residues long. The DNA for the CDR3 is TGTGCCAGCAGGGAGACAGGGGGAAGAGGAAACACCATATATTTT. Translated, it gives CASRETGGRGNTIYF.

The chain joins TRBV19 to TRBJ2-2; D may be TRBD1 (5 bases). Looked up from germline, CDR1 is LNHDA and CDR2 is SQIVND (reference sequence). V lost 9 bases, J lost 5 bases, and 16 bases lay in between. This CDR3 spans 14 amino acids. CDR3 in amino acids: CASNSPRGTGELFF. The CDR3 region has the DNA TGTGCCAGCAACAGCCCAAGGGGAACCGGGGAGCTGTTTTTT.

The chain couples TRBV19 to TRBJ2-7, with 12 bases identical to TRBD2. CDR1 is LNHDA, CDR2 SQIVND, per germline (reference sequence). The CDR3 has 16 residues. J lost 2 bases, V lost 5 bases, and 7 bases had no gene match. The CDR3 protein is CASSPRLAGGPYEQYF. CDR3 nucleotides: TGTGCCAGTAGTCCCCGCCTAGCGGGAGGGCCCTACGAGCAGTACTTC.

The chain links TRBV5-1 to TRBJ1-2, with a weak D call TRBD1 (5 bases). V was cut by 3 bases and J by 7 bases, with 13 bases left in between. The CDR3 length is 13 residues. Germline V gives CDR1 SGHRS, CDR2 YFSETQ. The CDR3 protein is CASSSAGFPGYTF. CDR3 in DNA: TGCGCCAGCAGCTCAGCAGGGTTCCCTGGCTACACCTTC.

The chain recombines TRBV11-2 with TRBJ2-7, with 7 bases fitting TRBD2. The CDR3 extends over 14 amino acids. The germline V gene encodes CDR1 SGHAT and CDR2 FQNNGV. The J segment lost 2 bases and the V segment lost 4 bases, leaving 5 bases of the junction unmatched. This chain's CDR3 is CASSSGGGPYEQYF. The CDR3 coding sequence is TGTGCCAGCAGCTCTGGGGGAGGGCCCTACGAGCAGTACTTC. Together with reference TRBV11-2 and TRBJ2-7, the CDR3 gives the full variable domain: EAGVAQSPRYKIIEKRQSVAFWCNPISGHATLYWYQQILGQGPKLLIQFQNNGVVDDSQLPKDRFSAERLKGVDSTLKIQPAKLEDSAVYLCASSSGGGPYEQYFGPGTRLTVT.

V and J are TRBV6-1 and TRBJ1-1; a weak D match, TRBD1 (5 bases). Per the germline V gene, CDR1 is MNHNS and CDR2 is SASEGT. Trimming shortened V by 6 bases and J by 4 bases, and 15 bases separated the two germline ends. CDR3 length: 14 residues. The CDR3 DNA sequence: TGTGCCAGCAGGAGTCCGGGGGGATCCACTGAAGCTTTCTTT. This gives the protein CASRSPGGSTEAFF.

The chain has TRBV29-1 and TRBJ1-3; no definite D call. CDR3 length equals 13 residues. Trimming took off 4 bases at V and 0 bases at J, with 7 bases between the two ends. Germline CDR1 SQVTM, CDR2 ANQGSEA. The CDR3 coding sequence is TGCAGCGTTGTTCTCCTCTCTGGAAACACCATATATTTT. Its translation is CSVVLLSGNTIYF.

The J gene is TRBJ2-7, the V gene TRBV4-1; 7 nucleotides match TRBD1. This CDR3 has 15 residues. The germline V gene has CDR1 MGHRA and CDR2 YSYEKL. With V trimmed by 4 bases and J by 1 base, 7 bases remained unmatched. In DNA form, the CDR3 reads TGCGCCAGCAGCCCCCAAAGGACAGGTTCCTACGAGCAGTACTTC. Translated: CASSPQRTGSYEQYF.

With respect to this clone: At one end, the junction sequence differs from germline, possibly due to a read error. V gene TRBV7-7 combines with J gene TRBJ2-6, with a weak D call TRBD1 (5 bases). Germline CDR1 is SSHAT and CDR2 is FNYEAQ (reference sequence). CDR3 length equals 15 residues. The CDR3 DNA sequence: TGTGCTAGCAGCTCTGCAGGGTCTGGGGCCAACGTCCTGACTTTC. The encoded protein is CASSSAGSGANVLTF.

The chain joins TRBV4-1 to TRBJ2-7, with 10 nucleotides matching TRBD1. The V gene end was trimmed by 1 base and the J gene end by 3 bases; junction bases not matched to a gene: 6. This CDR3 contains 16 residues. The germline V gene encodes CDR1 MGHRA and CDR2 YSYEKL. CDR3 sequence: CASSQARDRGLYEQYF. The CDR3 DNA reads TGCGCCAGCAGCCAAGCGCGGGACAGGGGACTCTACGAGCAGTACTTC.

J is TRBJ2-7 and V is TRBV28; D is undetermined. The CDR3 totals 15 residues. The germline V gene encodes CDR1 MDHEN and CDR2 SYDVKM. Trimming pared 3 bases from V and 0 bases from J, leaving 12 bases between. As DNA, the CDR3 is TGTGCCAGCAGTTTGGCCAGTTGGGACTCCTACGAGCAGTACTTC. Protein product: CASSLASWDSYEQYF.

The gene calls are TRBV7-9 and TRBJ1-3; no reliable D call. Germline values: CDR1 SEHNR, CDR2 FQNEAQ (reference sequence). There are 15 residues in the CDR3. The V gene lost 3 bases and the J gene lost 0 bases, with 9 bases spanning the gap. CDR3 in DNA: TGTGCCAGCAGCTTCCAAATAGACTCTGGAAACACCATATATTTT. It translates to CASSFQIDSGNTIYF.